The next 4 T cell receptor beta chains were all read from a single sample in a study of T cells expressing NK-cell markers. Following a re-call of the 5' RACE reads, TCRdb has one entry per CDR3 protein and lacks DNA. Its listing shows some 390,000 distinct CDR3 sequences. The sample consisted of blood T cells: a sorted CD56 or NKG2C T cell subset, CD4+ or CD8+ T cells, or bulk PBMC T cells (not recorded which). The receptors originated from a woman aged 45-59 years in good health.

V usage is TRBV6-5 and J usage is TRBJ1-1; the TRBD1 assignment by TCRdb is unverifiable without DNA. Per germline, CDR1 MNHEY and CDR2 SVGAGI. The CDR3 length is 17 residues. The CDR3 spells CASSYLRGSQGTTEAFF.

The chain combines TRBV14 with TRBJ2-1; TCRdb outputs TRBD1, but without DNA this stays unchecked. The germline CDR1 and CDR2 sequences are SGHDN and FVKESK. The CDR3 length is 20 residues. The CDR3 here is CASSQDPGQGMLPGNNEQFF.

The chain has TRBV12-3 or TRBV12-4 and TRBJ1-4; TCRdb reports TRBD1, a call that lacks DNA to check it against. This CDR3 comprises 15 residues. CDR3 protein: CASTVPGGTNEKLFF.

The CDR3 sequence: CSASSWRAEAFF. The chain combines TRBV20-1 with TRBJ1-1. From germline, CDR1 is DFQATT and CDR2 SNEGSKA (reference sequence). The CDR3 loop spans 12 amino acids.